These 27 T cell receptor beta chains share one sample of origin, sequenced in a study of blood T cells in healthy people across ages (dated by TCRdb to between 2014 and 2017). The library was made by 5' RACE. TCRdb names Illumina HiSeq 2500 as the instrument used. A second PCR of 7 to 11 cycles was performed with a sample-barcoded 5' primer and a J-beta primer mix. TCRdb applied fastp at Q25 and MiXCR to the public reads, then kept only in-frame beta chains. Rows are combined by CDR3 protein, so each entry shows the most common genes and DNA. For this sample the table gives 700,000 to 900,000 distinct CDR3 sequences, of which about 48% were detected only once. Of the sample, 40% to 50% is held by the ten largest clones. The sample consisted of blood. Source of these receptors: a man older than 75 in good health.

This CDR3 reads CASRLAGGLNEQFF. The DNA of the CDR3 is TGTGCCAGCAGACTAGCGGGAGGTCTCAATGAGCAGTTCTTC. The chain couples TRBV6-5 to TRBJ2-1; TRBD2 matches 12 bases. CDR1 and CDR2 (germline): MNHEY, SVGAGI. The CDR3 loop spans 14 amino acids. With V trimmed by 6 bases and J by 6 bases, 3 bases remained unmatched.

This clonotype was found once. The chain couples TRBV6-1 to TRBJ2-5; D is uncertain. Deletions cut 3 bases from V and 1 base from J, with 6 bases between. The CDR3 runs 13 residues. Per the germline V gene, CDR1 is MNHNS and CDR2 is SASEGT. The CDR3 coding sequence is TGTGCCAGCAGTGAGGAATTCCAAGAGACCCAGTACTTC. It codes for CASSEEFQETQYF.

This clonotype was seen a few times. The V call is TRBV25-1, the J call TRBJ2-1, with 9 bases matching TRBD2. Germline V lookup: CDR1 MGHDK, CDR2 SYGVNS. V shed 2 bases and J 2 bases; nucleotides not matched to a gene: 7. The CDR3 has 17 amino acids. CDR3 sequence reads: CASSEGGRAKTYNEQFF. For the CDR3, the DNA is TGTGCCAGCAGTGAAGGCGGGAGGGCCAAGACCTACAATGAGCAGTTCTTC. Full variable domain (rest looked up from reference TRBV25-1 and TRBJ2-1): EADIYQTPRYLVIGTGKKITLECSQTMGHDKMYWYQQDPGMELHLIHYSYGVNSTEKGDLSSESTVSRIRTEHFPLTLESARPSHTSQYLCASSEGGRAKTYNEQFFGPGTRLTVL.

This clonotype was picked up a small number of times. The chain couples TRBV20-1 to TRBJ1-5; 10 bases are a match to TRBD1. This CDR3 spans 18 amino acids. Germline CDR1 and CDR2: DFQATT and SNEGSKA (reference sequence). Trimming took 3 bases from V and 0 from J; bases not matched to a gene: 11. In DNA form, the CDR3 reads TGCAGTGCTAGGGCCGGGACAGGGGCCTACCCTAGCAATCAGCCCCAGCATTTT. This encodes CSARAGTGAYPSNQPQHF.

The chain employs TRBV7-9 and TRBJ2-5; D is uncertain. Per the germline V gene, CDR1 is SEHNR and CDR2 is FQNEAQ (reference sequence). V dropped 0 bases and J dropped 1 base, with 12 bases sitting between them. CDR3 length equals 16 residues. This CDR3 is CASSLADSGPQETQYF. The CDR3 DNA reads TGTGCCAGCAGCTTAGCCGACTCCGGACCCCAAGAGACCCAGTACTTC.

This clonotype was picked up one time. The chain carries TRBV6-2 or TRBV6-3 and TRBJ2-1, with 8 bases that match TRBD2. Trimming cost V 1 base and J 6 bases; bases outside gene matches: 14. The CDR3 loop spans 18 amino acids. Germline lookup yields CDR1 MNHEY and CDR2 SVGEGT. The CDR3 loop reads CASSYLRTSWRIINEQFF. CDR3 DNA: TGTGCCAGCAGTTACTTAAGGACTAGCTGGCGCATAATCAATGAGCAGTTCTTC.

This clonotype was recorded only once. The chain has TRBV3-1 and TRBJ2-1; TRBD1 matches at 8 bases. Germline CDR1 reads LGHDT; CDR2 reads YNNKEL (reference sequence). The CDR3 runs to 15 residues. V lost 1 base and J lost 9; bases outside the gene matches: 8. The DNA for the CDR3 is TGTGCCAGCAGCCAAGCGGCAGGGGGCTCGAGTGAGCAGTTCTTC. Amino acid sequence: CASSQAAGGSSEQFF.

Ten or more counts support this clonotype. The CDR3 DNA reads TGTGCCAGCAGCTTAGATTCTCTCTCCTACGAGCAGTACTTC. Translation gives CASSLDSLSYEQYF. The chain is built from TRBV7-2 and TRBJ2-7; D call uncertain. The germline gives CDR1 SGHTA, CDR2 FQGNSA. The germline V and J ends were trimmed by 1 base and 0 bases, with 7 bases remaining between them. The CDR3 length is 14 residues.

This clonotype was counted a few times. The genes are TRBV5-5 and TRBJ1-6; D may be TRBD1 (6 bases). The CDR3 has 15 residues. Germline CDR1 reads SGHKS; CDR2 reads YYEKEE (reference sequence). The V gene lost 2 bases and the J gene lost 6 bases, with 12 bases spanning the gap. CDR3 sequence: CASSLQTGRNSPLHF. For the CDR3, the DNA is TGTGCCAGCAGCTTACAGACAGGACGTAATTCACCCCTCCACTTT.

The chain carries TRBV3-1 and TRBJ2-5, with 7 bases that match TRBD1. The CDR3 covers 15 residues. Trimming removed 0 bases from V and 5 bases from J; junction bases left unmatched: 6. Looked up from germline, CDR1 is LGHDT and CDR2 is YNNKEL (reference sequence). CDR3 in amino acids: CASSQEPGGMETQYF. DNA for the CDR3: TGTGCCAGCAGCCAAGAGCCAGGGGGTATGGAGACCCAGTACTTC.

This sequence joins TRBV6-5 and TRBJ1-2, with D tentatively TRBD1 (5 bases). The CDR3 runs 15 residues. The ends were cut back, 5 bases at V and 4 bases at J, with 17 bases in the middle. The germline CDR1 and CDR2 sequences are MNHEY and SVGAGI. The CDR3 reads CASSIRDPGTYGYTF. CDR3 coding DNA: TGTGCCAGCAGTATACGGGACCCGGGCACCTATGGCTACACCTTC.

The V and J genes are TRBV12-3 or TRBV12-4 and TRBJ2-1; D not resolved. V lost 8 bases, J lost 3 bases, and 11 bases lay in between. The CDR3 has 13 amino acids. The CDR3, as DNA: TGTGCCAGCGGTGGAGTCAACTACAATGAGCAGTTCTTC. Translation gives CASGGVNYNEQFF.

The chain carries TRBV29-1 and TRBJ1-2, with D perhaps TRBD1 (6 bases). Trimming left V 6 bases short and J 4 bases short, with 9 bases between. Germline loops: CDR1 SQVTM, CDR2 ANQGSEA. The CDR3 is made up of 11 amino acids. The CDR3 nucleotides read TGCAGCGTACCGGACAGCTATGGCTACACCTTC. Translated: CSVPDSYGYTF. The full variable domain, rest sourced from reference TRBV29-1 and TRBJ1-2, is SAVISQKPSRDICQRGTSLTIQCQVDSQVTMMFWYRQQPGQSLTLIATANQGSEATYESGFVIDKFPISRPNLTFSTLTVSNMSPEDSSIYLCSVPDSYGYTFGSGTRLTVV.

The chain uses TRBV10-1 and TRBJ2-7; D possibly corresponds to TRBD2 (5 bases). V dropped 0 bases and J dropped 3 bases, with 24 bases sitting between them. There are 19 residues in the CDR3. Per the germline V gene, CDR1 is WNHNN and CDR2 is SYGVQD (reference sequence). This chain's CDR3 is CASSESTREGAPKVYEQYF. The CDR3 DNA follows: TGCGCCAGCAGTGAGTCGACTCGAGAGGGAGCTCCGAAAGTCTACGAGCAGTACTTC.

V is TRBV20-1 and J is TRBJ2-5; 12 nucleotides match TRBD2. J gave up 12 bases and V 6 bases, and 14 bases lay outside the gene matches. The CDR3 sequence is 14 residues long. Looked up from germline, CDR1 is DFQATT and CDR2 is SNEGSKA (reference sequence). In DNA, the CDR3 is TGCAGTGCAACCGGGACTAGCGGGTACAATGAGGAGTACTTC. Its protein product is CSATGTSGYNEEYF.

The V and J genes are TRBV12-3 or TRBV12-4 and TRBJ2-7; 8 bases agree with TRBD2. The V gene end was trimmed by 5 bases and the J gene end by 0 bases; junction bases not matched to a gene: 6. There are 15 residues in the CDR3. This chain's CDR3 is CASSRSGGGSYEQYF. CDR3 DNA: TGTGCCAGCAGTCGGTCGGGGGGGGGCTCCTACGAGCAGTACTTC.

The V gene is TRBV5-1, the J gene TRBJ2-1, with D perhaps matching TRBD2 (5 bases). V was pared by 4 bases and J by 3 bases, with 8 bases between. This CDR3 is 13 amino acids long. The germline CDR1 and CDR2 sequences are SGHRS and YFSETQ. The CDR3 here is CASSADFYNEQFF. The CDR3 nucleotides are TGCGCCAGCAGCGCGGACTTCTACAATGAGCAGTTCTTC. Using reference TRBV5-1 and TRBJ2-1 for the parts outside the CDR3, the full variable domain is KAGVTQTPRYLIKTRGQQVTLSCSPISGHRSVSWYQQTPGQGLQFLFEYFSETQRNKGNFPGRFSGRQFSNSRSEMNVSTLELGDSALYLCASSADFYNEQFFGPGTRLTVL.

The chain employs TRBV27 and TRBJ2-5; TRBD2 agrees at 8 bases. CDR1 and CDR2 from the germline V gene are MNHEY and SMNVEV (reference sequence). This CDR3 is built from 15 residues. J gave up 0 bases and V 5 bases, and 5 bases lay outside the gene matches. CDR3 nucleotides: TGTGCCAGCAGTCAAAAACTAGCGGACCAAGAGACCCAGTACTTC. It translates to CASSQKLADQETQYF.

This clonotype was counted a few times. J is TRBJ2-1 and V is TRBV2; 9 bases map to TRBD2. The CDR3 has 14 residues. J gave up 7 bases and V 10 bases, and 11 bases lay outside the gene matches. CDR1 SNHLY and CDR2 FYNNEI come from the germline V gene. Here the CDR3 DNA reads TGTGCCACGGCCCGCGGGAGGGGTTCGAATGAGCAGTTCTTC. Protein sequence: CATARGRGSNEQFF.

The chain couples TRBV15 to TRBJ2-1, with D perhaps TRBD2 (5 bases). Germline lookup yields CDR1 LNHNV and CDR2 YYDKDF (reference sequence). Trimming stripped 3 bases from V and 8 bases from J, with 11 bases between. The CDR3 sequence is 13 residues long. This CDR3 reads CATSRRLADEQFF. The CDR3 coding sequence is TGTGCCACCAGCAGGCGGCTAGCCGATGAGCAGTTCTTC. The whole variable domain, filled in from reference TRBV15 and TRBJ2-1, reads DAMVIQNPRYQVTQFGKPVTLSCSQTLNHNVMYWYQQKSSQAPKLLFHYYDKDFNNEADTPDNFQSRRPNTSFCFLDIRSPGLGDTAMYLCATSRRLADEQFFGPGTRLTVL.

The CDR3 here is CSAGGNNEQFF. The DNA of the CDR3 is TGCAGTGCCGGCGGGAACAATGAGCAGTTCTTC. V and J are TRBV20-1 and TRBJ2-1; D is possibly TRBD2 (6 bases). This CDR3 region has 11 residues. Germline values: CDR1 DFQATT, CDR2 SNEGSKA (reference sequence). V lost 6 bases and J lost 5, with 8 bases in between.

The chain uses TRBV29-1 and TRBJ2-1, with 11 bases matching TRBD2. Looked up from germline, CDR1 is SQVTM and CDR2 is ANQGSEA. V lost 1 base and J lost 7; bases outside the gene matches: 6. The CDR3 has 15 amino acids. The chain's CDR3 is CSVEGGLADINEQFF. DNA of the CDR3: TGCAGCGTTGAAGGGGGACTAGCGGATATTAATGAGCAGTTCTTC.

This clonotype was seen a few times. V is TRBV5-5 and J is TRBJ2-1, with 7 positions matching TRBD2. Trimming removed 0 bases from V and 1 base from J; junction bases left unmatched: 4. CDR3 length equals 16 residues. Germline-derived CDR1 and CDR2 are SGHKS and YYEKEE (reference sequence). The CDR3 reads CASSLDGAGSYNEQFF. CDR3 nucleotides: TGTGCCAGCAGCTTGGATGGAGCGGGGTCCTACAATGAGCAGTTCTTC.

A few counts support this clonotype. The V and J genes are TRBV27 and TRBJ2-5; possible D gene TRBD1, 6 bases. V was shortened by 7 bases and J by 5 bases, with 14 bases between the two germline ends. This CDR3 comprises 13 residues. In germline, CDR1 is MNHEY, CDR2 SMNVEV (reference sequence). The CDR3 spells CASIGGAWETQYF. For the CDR3, the DNA is TGTGCCAGCATTGGGGGCGCGTGGGAGACCCAGTACTTC.

The chain employs TRBV9 and TRBJ2-2; 11 bases agree with TRBD2. CDR1 SGDLS and CDR2 YYNGEE come from the germline V gene. Losses at the gene ends were 4 bases for V and 4 bases for J; bases not matched to a gene: 6. The CDR3 is made up of 16 amino acids. The CDR3: CASSTLAGGLTGELFF. The CDR3, as DNA: TGTGCCAGCAGCACCCTAGCGGGGGGACTCACCGGGGAGCTGTTTTTT. The full variable domain, rest sourced from reference TRBV9 and TRBJ2-2, is DSGVTQTPKHLITATGQRVTLRCSPRSGDLSVYWYQQSLDQGLQFLIQYYNGEERAKGNILERFSAQQFPDLHSELNLSSLELGDSALYFCASSTLAGGLTGELFFGEGSRLTVL.

This clonotype was seen only a few times. J is TRBJ2-7 and V is TRBV28; D possibly matches TRBD1 or TRBD2 (5 bases each). The length of the CDR3 is 13 residues. Per the germline V gene, CDR1 is MDHEN and CDR2 is SYDVKM. Trimming pared 3 bases from V and 2 bases from J, leaving 8 bases between. The CDR3 reads CASSFGATYEQYF. The CDR3 DNA is TGTGCCAGCAGTTTCGGGGCTACCTACGAGCAGTACTTC.

This sequence joins TRBV4-2 and TRBJ1-2; 11 positions match TRBD1. The germline V gene has CDR1 LGHNA and CDR2 YNFKEQ. After removal of 2 bases from V and 8 bases from J, the junction contained 13 bases not matched to a gene. This CDR3 has 17 residues. The CDR3 DNA is TGTGCCAGCAGCCAAAGGACAGGGGGCGCGTCGTTTAGCGGCTACACCTTC. Translation: CASSQRTGGASFSGYTF.